This T cell receptor beta chain appears in the sequencing data of a study of blood T cell repertoires in COVID-19. Study at large: Specimens from acute and convalescent COVID-19 originated in the United States, Italy and Spain. Nucleic acid was either cDNA or gDNA, and it came from T cells, B-cell-depleted T cells, or PBMCs.

This clone was found once. Authors' processing steps: Nucleated cell counts were estimated from reference gene primer amplification. The assay was immunoSEQ multiplex PCR, and TCRdb's table has in-frame clones only and misses some. Clone size and V and J calls were adopted from that table, with D and trimming inferred from the DNA. In the table there are 200,000 or so clones, around four fifths of which are singletons. CDR1 MDHEN and CDR2 SYDVKM come from the germline V gene. This CDR3 comprises 15 residues. The V segment lost 5 bases and the J segment 5 bases; nucleotides outside the gene matches: 11.

This chain uses TRBV28 with TRBJ1-1; 7 positions agree with TRBD1. The sample taken for sequencing was peripheral blood. This sequence was found in a man in his sixties with COVID-19, enrolled during active disease. The CDR3 here is CASSPMPTGRTEAFF. The CDR3 DNA is TGTGCCAGCAGTCCGATGCCGACAGGGAGAACTGAAGCTTTCTTT. The full variable domain, in which reference TRBV28 and TRBJ1-1 provide the parts outside the CDR3, is DVKVTQSSRYLVKRTGEKVFLECVQDMDHENMFWYRQDPGLGLRLIYFSYDVKMKEKGDIPEGYSVSREKKERFSLILESASTNQTSMYLCASSPMPTGRTEAFFGQGTRLTVV.